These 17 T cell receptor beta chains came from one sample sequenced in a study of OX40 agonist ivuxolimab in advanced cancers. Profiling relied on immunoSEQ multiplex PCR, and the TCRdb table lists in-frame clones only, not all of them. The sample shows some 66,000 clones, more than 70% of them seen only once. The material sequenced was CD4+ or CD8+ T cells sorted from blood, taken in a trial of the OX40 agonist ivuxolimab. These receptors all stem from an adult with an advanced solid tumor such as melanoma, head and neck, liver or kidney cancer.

The CDR3 loop is CASSPRVGSLQGNEQYF. The CDR3 DNA follows: TGTGCCAGCAGCCCCCGGGTAGGGTCACTCCAAGGGAACGAGCAGTACTTC. The chain has TRBV5-5 and TRBJ2-7; D not resolved. This CDR3 spans 17 amino acids. V was shortened by 4 bases and J by 5 bases, with 25 bases between the two germline ends. Germline CDR1 reads SGHKS; CDR2 reads YYEKEE (reference sequence). Supplemented by reference TRBV5-5 and TRBJ2-7, the full variable domain reads DAGVTQSPTHLIKTRGQQVTLRCSPISGHKSVSWYQQVLGQGPQFIFQYYEKEERGRGNFPDRFSARQFPNYSSELNVNALLLGDSALYLCASSPRVGSLQGNEQYFGPGTRLTVT.

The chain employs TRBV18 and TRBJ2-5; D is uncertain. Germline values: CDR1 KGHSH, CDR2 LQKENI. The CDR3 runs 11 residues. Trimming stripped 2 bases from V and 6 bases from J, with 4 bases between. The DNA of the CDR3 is TGTGCCAGCTCACCAGGTCAGACCCAGTACTTC. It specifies CASSPGQTQYF.

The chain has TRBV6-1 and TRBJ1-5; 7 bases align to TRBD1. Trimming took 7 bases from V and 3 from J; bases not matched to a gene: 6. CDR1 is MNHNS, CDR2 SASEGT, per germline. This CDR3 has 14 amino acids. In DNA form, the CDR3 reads TGTGCCAGCAACCCCACAGGGGCCAATCAGCCCCAGCATTTT. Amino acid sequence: CASNPTGANQPQHF.

CDR3 protein: CASSLRAGGAFF. DNA for the CDR3: TGTGCCAGCAGCTTAAGGGCAGGGGGGGCTTTCTTT. The J gene is TRBJ1-1, the V gene TRBV7-8; 7 bases agree with TRBD1. V lost 2 bases to trimming and J lost 11 bases; unmatched junction nucleotides: 5. Germline CDR1 is SGHVS and CDR2 is FQNEAQ. This CDR3 spans 12 amino acids.

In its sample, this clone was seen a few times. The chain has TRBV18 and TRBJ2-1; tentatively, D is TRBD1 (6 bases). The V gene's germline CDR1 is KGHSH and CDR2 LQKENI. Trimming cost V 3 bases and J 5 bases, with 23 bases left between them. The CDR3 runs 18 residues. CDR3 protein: CASSPSRLGHLSNNEQFF. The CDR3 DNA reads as TGTGCCAGCTCACCCTCACGTCTGGGACACTTGTCGAACAATGAGCAGTTCTTC. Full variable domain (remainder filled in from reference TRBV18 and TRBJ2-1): NAGVMQNPRHLVRRRGQEARLRCSPMKGHSHVYWYRQLPEEGLKFMVYLQKENIIDESGMPKERFSAEFPKEGPSILRIQQVVRGDSAAYFCASSPSRLGHLSNNEQFFGPGTRLTVL.

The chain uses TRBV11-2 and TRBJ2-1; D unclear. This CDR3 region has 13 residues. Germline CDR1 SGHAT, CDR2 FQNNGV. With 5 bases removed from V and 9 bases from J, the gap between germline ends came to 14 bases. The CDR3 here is CASSTREWGEQFF. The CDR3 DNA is TGTGCCAGCAGCACACGAGAGTGGGGTGAGCAGTTCTTC.

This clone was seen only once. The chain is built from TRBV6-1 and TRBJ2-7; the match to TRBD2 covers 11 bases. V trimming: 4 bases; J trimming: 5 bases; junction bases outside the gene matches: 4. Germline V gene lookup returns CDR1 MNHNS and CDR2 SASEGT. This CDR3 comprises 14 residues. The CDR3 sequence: CASSVLAGAHEQYF. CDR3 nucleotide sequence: TGTGCCAGCAGTGTACTAGCGGGAGCCCACGAGCAGTACTTC.

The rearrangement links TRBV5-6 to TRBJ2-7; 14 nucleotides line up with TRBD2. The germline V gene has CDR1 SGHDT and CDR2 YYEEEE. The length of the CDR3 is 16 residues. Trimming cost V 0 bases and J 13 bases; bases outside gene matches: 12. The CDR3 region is CASSLASGTSGGPAYF. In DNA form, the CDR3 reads TGTGCCAGCAGCTTGGCTTCGGGGACTAGCGGGGGTCCAGCTTACTTC.

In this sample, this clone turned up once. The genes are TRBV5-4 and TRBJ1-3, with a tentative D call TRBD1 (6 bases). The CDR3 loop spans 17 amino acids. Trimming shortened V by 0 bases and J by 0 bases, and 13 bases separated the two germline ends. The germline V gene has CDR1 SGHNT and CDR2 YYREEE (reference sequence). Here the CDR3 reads CASSLAWGQDSGNTIYF. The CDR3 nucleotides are TGTGCCAGCAGCTTGGCCTGGGGACAAGACTCTGGAAACACCATATATTTT. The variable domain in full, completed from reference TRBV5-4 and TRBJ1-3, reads ETGVTQSPTHLIKTRGQQVTLRCSSQSGHNTVSWYQQALGQGPQFIFQYYREEENGRGNFPPRFSGLQFPNYSSELNVNALELDDSALYLCASSLAWGQDSGNTIYFGEGSWLTVV.

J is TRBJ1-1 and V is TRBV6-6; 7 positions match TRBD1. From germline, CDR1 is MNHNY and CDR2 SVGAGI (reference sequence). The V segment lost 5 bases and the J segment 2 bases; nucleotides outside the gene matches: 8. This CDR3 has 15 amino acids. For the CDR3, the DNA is TGTGCCAGCAGTCCTCTTCCAGGGGGAAACACTGAAGCTTTCTTT. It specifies CASSPLPGGNTEAFF.

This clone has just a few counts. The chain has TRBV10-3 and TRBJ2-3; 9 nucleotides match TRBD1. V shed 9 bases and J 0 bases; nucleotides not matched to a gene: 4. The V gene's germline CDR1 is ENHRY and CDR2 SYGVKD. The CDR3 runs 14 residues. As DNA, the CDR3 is TGTGCCATACAGGGGGCTTTTAGCACAGATACGCAGTATTTT. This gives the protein CAIQGAFSTDTQYF.

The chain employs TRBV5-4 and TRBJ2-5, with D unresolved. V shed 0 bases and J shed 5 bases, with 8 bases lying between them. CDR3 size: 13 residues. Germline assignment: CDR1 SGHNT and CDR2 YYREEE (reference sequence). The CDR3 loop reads CASSLGAEETQYF. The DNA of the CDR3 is TGTGCCAGCAGCTTGGGGGCGGAGGAGACCCAGTACTTC.

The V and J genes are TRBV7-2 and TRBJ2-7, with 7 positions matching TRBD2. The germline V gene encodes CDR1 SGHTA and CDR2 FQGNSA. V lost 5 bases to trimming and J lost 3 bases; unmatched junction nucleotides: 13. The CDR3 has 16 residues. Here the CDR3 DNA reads TGTGCCAGCAGCCCTTATGGGGGGGGTAGTATCTACGAGCAGTACTTC. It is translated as CASSPYGGGSIYEQYF.

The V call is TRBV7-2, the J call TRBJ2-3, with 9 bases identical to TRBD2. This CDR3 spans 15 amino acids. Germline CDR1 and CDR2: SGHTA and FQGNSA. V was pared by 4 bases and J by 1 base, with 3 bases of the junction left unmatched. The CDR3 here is CASSSSGIGTDTQYF. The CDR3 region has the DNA TGTGCCAGCAGCTCTAGCGGGATTGGCACAGATACGCAGTATTTT.

The CDR3 reads CASSRVVDRVYEQYF. The CDR3 bases are TGTGCCAGCAGCCGGGTGGTGGACAGAGTTTACGAGCAGTACTTC. This chain links TRBV14 with TRBJ2-7, with TRBD1 as a possible D gene (6 bases). This CDR3 is built from 15 residues. V lost 4 bases and J 4 bases, leaving 17 bases between the germline ends. Germline V gene lookup returns CDR1 SGHDN and CDR2 FVKESK.

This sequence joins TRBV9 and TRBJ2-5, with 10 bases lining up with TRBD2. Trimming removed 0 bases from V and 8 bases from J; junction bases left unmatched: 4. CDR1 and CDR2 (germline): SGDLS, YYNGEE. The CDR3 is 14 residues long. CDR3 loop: CASSVETSGNTQYF. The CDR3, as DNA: TGTGCCAGCAGCGTAGAAACTAGCGGGAATACCCAGTACTTC.

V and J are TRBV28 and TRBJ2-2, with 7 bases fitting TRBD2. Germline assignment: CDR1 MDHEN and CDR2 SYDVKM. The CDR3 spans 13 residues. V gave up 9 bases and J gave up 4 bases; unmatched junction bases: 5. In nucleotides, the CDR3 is TGTGCCAGTACTAGCGCTAGCACCGGGGAGCTGTTTTTT. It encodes CASTSASTGELFF. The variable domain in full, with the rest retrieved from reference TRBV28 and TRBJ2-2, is DVKVTQSSRYLVKRTGEKVFLECVQDMDHENMFWYRQDPGLGLRLIYFSYDVKMKEKGDIPEGYSVSREKKERFSLILESASTNQTSMYLCASTSASTGELFFGEGSRLTVL.